This entry is about one T cell receptor beta chain. No antigen is known for it. This record comes from a study of CD8+ T cells in alopecia areata. TCR sequencing used cDNA made by reverse transcription of extracted RNA. Assay: immunoSEQ multiplex PCR; the TCRdb copy retains only in-frame clones and omits some. The sample has fewer than 200,000 clones; less than 70% are singletons. Study-level findings and limits: The study found higher clonality in lesional than normal scalp, especially in alopecia totalis/universalis. Sharing of TCRs across patients appeared less clear than in mice, possibly for HLA-related reasons.

Described treatment: oral pan-JAK inhibitor, 5-10 mg twice daily. Trimming cost V 6 bases and J 7 bases, with 18 bases left between them. CDR3 size: 14 residues. Germline V gene lookup returns CDR1 MNHNS and CDR2 SASEGT. The chain employs TRBV6-1 and TRBJ1-2; tentative D call: TRBD1 (5 bases). Specimen: CD4+ T cells sorted from blood, collected at week 24, from a patient treated with tofacitinib. This receptor was obtained from a human donor with alopecia areata. CDR3 protein: CASRAAGTATGYTF. CDR3 DNA sequence: TGTGCCAGCAGAGCCGCCGGGACCGCAACTGGCTACACCTTC.